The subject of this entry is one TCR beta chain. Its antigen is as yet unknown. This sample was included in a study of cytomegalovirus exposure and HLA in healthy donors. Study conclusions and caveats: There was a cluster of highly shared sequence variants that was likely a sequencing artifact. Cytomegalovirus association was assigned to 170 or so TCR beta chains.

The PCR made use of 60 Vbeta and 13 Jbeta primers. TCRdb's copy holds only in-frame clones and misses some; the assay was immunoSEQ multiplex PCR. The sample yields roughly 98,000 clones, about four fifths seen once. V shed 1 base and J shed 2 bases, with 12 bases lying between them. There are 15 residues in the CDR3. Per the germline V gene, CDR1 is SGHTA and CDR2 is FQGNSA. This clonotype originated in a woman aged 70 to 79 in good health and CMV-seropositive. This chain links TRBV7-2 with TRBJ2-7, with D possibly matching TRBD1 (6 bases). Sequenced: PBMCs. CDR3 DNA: TGTGCCAGCAGCTTAGGGACAGTATCAACCTACGAGCAGTACTTC. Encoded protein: CASSLGTVSTYEQYF.